This T cell receptor (beta chain) was profiled in a study of T cells after yellow fever vaccination. Study-wide results and limits: FACS-sorted repertoires could contain abundant clonotypes contaminating from the bulk population. Although the secondary response was weaker, it peaked faster, at day 5 versus 15.

Worth noting for this clonotype: No antigen is known for it.

Germline V gene data show CDR1 as SQVTM and CDR2 as ANQGSEA. The CDR3 has 14 amino acids. V was clipped by 6 bases and J by 8 bases, with 17 bases between them. TCR cDNA, made by 5'RACE template switching, carried an added universal primer site and UMIs. TCRdb reprocessed the 5' RACE reads with MiXCR, giving one entry per CDR3 protein. The sample has hundreds of thousands of distinct CDR3 sequences, 10% to 15% seen once. The TCR sequence derives from a man aged 30 to 39 who received the YFV17D yellow fever vaccine. The rearrangement uses TRBV29-1 and TRBJ1-6; tentative D call: TRBD1 (5 bases). The material sequenced was PBMCs, taken on the day of the yellow fever booster vaccination. CDR3 in DNA: TGCAGCGTCGGACTGGGAGGGGTTGATTCACCCCTCCACTTT. This translates into CSVGLGGVDSPLHF. Drawing the rest from reference TRBV29-1 and TRBJ1-6, the complete variable domain is SAVISQKPSRDICQRGTSLTIQCQVDSQVTMMFWYRQQPGQSLTLIATANQGSEATYESGFVIDKFPISRPNLTFSTLTVSNMSPEDSSIYLCSVGLGGVDSPLHFGNGTRLTVT.